What follows are 29 T cell receptor beta chains derived from one specimen sequenced in a study of radiotherapy plus CTLA-4 blockade in lung cancer. TCRdb keeps only in-frame clones here, not all; method: immunoSEQ multiplex PCR. The repertoire holds about 43,000 clones, with 55% to 80% as singletons. The specimen comprised peripheral blood, sampled from a patient treated with radiotherapy plus ipilimumab. All receptors come from a human donor with non-small cell lung cancer who had a partial response to radiotherapy plus ipilimumab.

V gene TRBV19 combines with J gene TRBJ2-5, with a tentative D call TRBD2 (7 bases). The J call may be in error: the DNA end matches TRBJ2-7 better. The CDR3 contains 17 residues. CDR1 LNHDA and CDR2 SQIVND come from the germline V gene (reference sequence). DNA of the CDR3: TGTGCCAGTAGTTTTCCAGGCGAGGAGCGGGACAAGCGCGAGCAGTACTTC. Translated: CASSFPGEERDKREQYF.

This rearrangement joins TRBV4-3 to TRBJ1-4; 9 nucleotides match TRBD1. The CDR3 contains 18 residues. V lost 4 bases to trimming and J lost 4 bases; unmatched junction nucleotides: 13. Germline V gives CDR1 LGHNA, CDR2 YSLEER. CDR3 loop: CASSPRIGQGFDNEKLFF. CDR3 sequence (DNA): TGCGCCAGCAGCCCCAGGATAGGACAGGGGTTCGATAATGAAAAACTGTTTTTT.

The chain links TRBV6-5 to TRBJ1-2; weak D call: TRBD1 (5 bases). The CDR3 loop spans 15 amino acids. With 6 bases removed from V and 5 bases from J, the gap between germline ends came to 19 bases. CDR1 is MNHEY and CDR2 is SVGAGI in the germline V gene. The CDR3 spells CASSEKGAQVYGYTF. CDR3 nucleotides: TGTGCCAGCAGCGAAAAAGGGGCCCAAGTGTATGGCTACACCTTC.

The chain is built from TRBV18 and TRBJ1-1; maybe TRBD1 (6 bases). The CDR3 sequence is 16 residues long. V lost 4 bases and J lost 0, with 15 bases in between. CDR1 and CDR2 (germline): KGHSH, LQKENI. CDR3 protein: CASSQTGRGMNTEAFF. The CDR3 bases are TGTGCCAGCTCACAAACAGGGAGAGGTATGAACACTGAAGCTTTCTTT.

V is TRBV6-1 and J is TRBJ2-1, with unresolved D. Germline V lookup: CDR1 MNHNS, CDR2 SASEGT. V shed 2 bases and J shed 7 bases, with 6 bases lying between them. The CDR3 spans 12 residues. The CDR3 loop is CASSEPGNEQFF. CDR3 in DNA: TGTGCCAGCAGTGAACCCGGGAATGAGCAGTTCTTC.

This clone has just a few counts. This sequence joins TRBV18 and TRBJ1-5; perhaps TRBD1 as D (5 bases). Germline values: CDR1 KGHSH, CDR2 LQKENI. Trimming cost V 2 bases and J 2 bases, with 10 bases left between them. The CDR3 is 15 amino acids. The CDR3: CASSPSGGGNQPQHF. The CDR3 coding sequence is TGTGCCAGCTCACCATCGGGGGGAGGCAATCAGCCCCAGCATTTT.

The chain joins TRBV18 to TRBJ1-6; D is unclear. There are 12 residues in the CDR3. Deletions cut 3 bases from V and 17 bases from J, with 14 bases between. The germline V gene encodes CDR1 KGHSH and CDR2 LQKENI. The CDR3 protein is CASSPVPGAIHF. CDR3 DNA: TGTGCCAGCTCACCTGTTCCGGGAGCAATCCACTTT.

The chain links TRBV14 to TRBJ2-3; 7 bases line up with TRBD2. The CDR3 extends over 15 amino acids. The V and J ends lost 6 bases and 2 bases, in that order; junction bases with no gene match: 8. Looked up from germline, CDR1 is SGHDN and CDR2 is FVKESK. DNA of the CDR3: TGTGCCAGCAGACTGAGTGGGGGGGACACAGATACGCAGTATTTT. Translated: CASRLSGGDTDTQYF. Full variable domain (remainder filled in from reference TRBV14 and TRBJ2-3): EAGVTQFPSHSVIEKGQTVTLRCDPISGHDNLYWYRRVMGKEIKFLLHFVKESKQDESGMPNNRFLAERTGGTYSTLKVQPAELEDSGVYFCASRLSGGDTDTQYFGPGTRLTVL.

The J gene is TRBJ2-7, the V gene TRBV9; perhaps TRBD2 as D (6 bases). Trimming removed 2 bases from V and 0 bases from J, with 12 bases in between. The CDR3 sequence is 15 residues long. Germline CDR1 reads SGDLS; CDR2 reads YYNGEE. In nucleotides, the CDR3 is TGTGCCAGCAGCGTCGGAGGGCAGAGCTCCTACGAGCAGTACTTC. Translating it yields CASSVGGQSSYEQYF.

Only a few counts were recorded for this clone. CDR3 coding DNA: TGTGCCAGCAGCTCCCGACTAGCGCCAGATACGCAGTATTTT. Amino acids: CASSSRLAPDTQYF. This chain connects TRBV5-6 to TRBJ2-3, with 8 bases matching TRBD2. CDR3 length equals 14 residues. CDR1 is SGHDT, CDR2 YYEEEE, per germline. V shed 3 bases, J shed 4 bases, and the junction held 4 bases outside the gene matches. Filled out from reference TRBV5-6 and TRBJ2-3, the complete variable domain reads DAGVTQSPTHLIKTRGQQVTLRCSPKSGHDTVSWYQQALGQGPQFIFQYYEEEERQRGNFPDRFSGHQFPNYSSELNVNALLLGDSALYLCASSSRLAPDTQYFGPGTRLTVL.

The CDR3 reads CASSEPEPTSNEQYF. In nucleotides, the CDR3 is TGCGCCAGCAGTGAGCCAGAGCCGACTTCTAACGAGCAGTACTTC. This chain uses TRBV10-1 with TRBJ2-7; D remains unclear. The germline V and J ends were trimmed by 2 bases and 5 bases, with 16 bases remaining between them. The length of the CDR3 is 15 residues. Germline V gene lookup returns CDR1 WNHNN and CDR2 SYGVQD (reference sequence).

The rearrangement joins TRBV29-1 to TRBJ2-5, with TRBD1 as a possible D gene (6 bases). Germline assignment: CDR1 SQVTM and CDR2 ANQGSEA. CDR3 size: 14 residues. The germline V and J ends were trimmed by 2 bases and 5 bases, with 15 bases remaining between them. The CDR3 loop is CSVELTGKRETQYF. CDR3 DNA: TGCAGCGTTGAATTAACAGGGAAGCGGGAGACCCAGTACTTC.

This rearrangement joins TRBV4-3 to TRBJ2-7; no clear D gene. The CDR3 consists of 15 residues. Trimming took 0 bases from V and 4 from J, leaving 13 bases between them. Germline CDR1 reads LGHNA; CDR2 reads YSLEER. The CDR3 DNA reads as TGCGCCAGCAGCCAAGAACAACTACTTGAATACGAGCAGTACTTC. Translated: CASSQEQLLEYEQYF.

This clone was seen once. V gene TRBV9 combines with J gene TRBJ2-3, with TRBD1 matching over 9 bases. Germline CDR1 SGDLS, CDR2 YYNGEE. With V trimmed by 7 bases and J by 4 bases, 7 bases remained unmatched. CDR3 length equals 14 residues. CDR3: CASGGQGMADTQYF. The CDR3 region has the DNA TGTGCCAGCGGGGGACAGGGAATGGCAGATACGCAGTATTTT.

This clone was picked up a small number of times. The gene calls are TRBV29-1 and TRBJ1-1; D gene ambiguous. The CDR3 has 11 residues. The V end was cut by 4 bases, the J end by 2 bases, with 5 bases between. The germline V gene encodes CDR1 SQVTM and CDR2 ANQGSEA. CDR3 in amino acids: CSVVANTEAFF. The CDR3 DNA reads TGCAGCGTTGTGGCAAACACTGAAGCTTTCTTT.

This clone turned up a few times. This chain links TRBV9 with TRBJ2-1, with 9 bases aligning to TRBD1. With V trimmed by 3 bases and J by 6 bases, 4 bases remained unmatched. Germline values: CDR1 SGDLS, CDR2 YYNGEE. The CDR3 is 14 residues long. CDR3 loop: CASSAPGQGNEQFF. The CDR3 nucleotides read TGTGCCAGCAGCGCCCCGGGACAGGGCAATGAGCAGTTCTTC.

The chain combines TRBV6-5 with TRBJ2-5; D not resolved. Germline CDR1 is MNHEY and CDR2 is SVGAGI. The length of the CDR3 is 11 residues. The V end lost 4 bases, the J end lost 5 bases, and 5 bases lay between the germline ends. CDR3 nucleotide sequence: TGTGCCAGCAGTTCAATTGAGACCCAGTACTTC. Protein sequence: CASSSIETQYF.

The chain carries TRBV6-5 and TRBJ1-2; D is perhaps TRBD1 (6 bases). The CDR3 extends over 12 amino acids. Germline assignment: CDR1 MNHEY and CDR2 SVGAGI. V lost 11 bases, J lost 3 bases, and 13 bases lay in between. CDR3 sequence reads: CASGGGHYGYTF. The CDR3 DNA follows: TGTGCCTCGGGGGGGGGCCACTATGGCTACACCTTC.

V is TRBV7-8 and J is TRBJ2-5; a possible D gene is TRBD2 (5 bases). Trimming removed 5 bases from V and 5 bases from J, with 15 bases in between. This CDR3 comprises 14 residues. Germline values: CDR1 SGHVS, CDR2 FQNEAQ. In DNA, the CDR3 is TGTGCCAGCAGCCCGGGCCCAACGGGGGAGACCCAGTACTTC. This codes for CASSPGPTGETQYF.

This clone was counted between two and nine times. The identical CDR3 is also encoded by other nucleotide sequences in the sample. The CDR3 protein is CASSRDINYGYTF. CDR3 DNA sequence: TGTGCCAGCAGTCGGGACATCAACTATGGCTACACCTTC. V and J are TRBV2 and TRBJ1-2; D possibly corresponds to TRBD1 (6 bases). The germline CDR1 and CDR2 sequences are SNHLY and FYNNEI. V was pared by 5 bases and J by 2 bases, with 9 bases between. The CDR3 has 13 residues.

The chain couples TRBV27 to TRBJ2-6; D ambiguous. Germline loops: CDR1 MNHEY, CDR2 SMNVEV (reference sequence). The CDR3 has 13 amino acids. V dropped 6 bases and J dropped 0 bases, with 3 bases sitting between them. As DNA, the CDR3 is TGTGCCAGCAGGAGCTCTGGGGCCAACGTCCTGACTTTC. It specifies CASRSSGANVLTF.

CDR3 nucleotide sequence: TGTGCCAGCAGTGCCCGGGACAGATACAATGAGCAGTTCTTC. It encodes CASSARDRYNEQFF. The V call is TRBV25-1, the J call TRBJ2-1; TRBD1 aligns across 7 bases. CDR3 length: 14 residues. Losses at the gene ends were 4 bases for V and 4 bases for J; bases not matched to a gene: 4. The germline V gene encodes CDR1 MGHDK and CDR2 SYGVNS.

This chain uses TRBV4-2 with TRBJ2-7, with 7 positions matching TRBD1. The CDR3 runs 14 residues. Germline V gene lookup returns CDR1 LGHNA and CDR2 YNFKEQ. J was trimmed by 5 bases and V by 0 bases; bases with no gene match: 4. Written as DNA, the CDR3 is TGTGCCAGCAGCCAAGACAGGGGGTCCGACGAGCAGTACTTC. Amino acid sequence: CASSQDRGSDEQYF.

This chain connects TRBV6-6 to TRBJ1-2; TRBD1 aligns across 7 bases. After removal of 5 bases from V and 4 bases from J, the junction contained 7 bases not matched to a gene. CDR3 length equals 14 residues. The germline CDR1 and CDR2 sequences are MNHNY and SVGAGI (reference sequence). Written as DNA, the CDR3 is TGTGCCAGCAGTAACAGGGGCTTGGGCTATGGCTACACCTTC. It yields the protein CASSNRGLGYGYTF.

The V gene is TRBV5-6, the J gene TRBJ1-2, with D unresolved. Trimming shortened V by 0 bases and J by 0 bases, and 15 bases separated the two germline ends. CDR1 and CDR2 from the germline V gene are SGHDT and YYEEEE. The CDR3 sequence is 17 residues long. DNA of the CDR3: TGTGCCAGCAGCTTGGTGGACTACCCTATTACTAACTATGGCTACACCTTC. Translation gives CASSLVDYPITNYGYTF.

The chain employs TRBV30 and TRBJ1-1; D is ambiguous. Germline V gives CDR1 GTSNPN, CDR2 SVGIG (reference sequence). Trimming left V 0 bases short and J 8 bases short, with 13 bases between. This CDR3 is built from 13 residues. CDR3 residues: CAWSVLRGIEAFF. As DNA, the CDR3 is TGTGCCTGGAGTGTACTCCGTGGTATAGAAGCTTTCTTT.

The chain carries TRBV4-2 and TRBJ1-1; 7 bases agree with TRBD1. J gave up 1 base and V 4 bases, and 6 bases lay outside the gene matches. The CDR3 is 15 residues long. CDR1 is LGHNA and CDR2 is YNFKEQ in the germline V gene. The CDR3 here is CASSLSGTENTEAFF. The CDR3 DNA sequence: TGTGCCAGCAGCCTTTCCGGGACAGAGAACACTGAAGCTTTCTTT.

This clone was detected only once. The chain carries TRBV7-2 and TRBJ1-1; TRBD1 matches at 7 bases. Germline lookup yields CDR1 SGHTA and CDR2 FQGNSA. With 5 bases clipped from V and 3 bases from J, the junction kept 6 bases outside the gene matches. The CDR3 sequence is 14 residues long. CDR3 in DNA: TGTGCCAGCAGCGGACAGGTCAGGCACACTGAAGCTTTCTTT. Its protein is CASSGQVRHTEAFF.

This sequence joins TRBV5-4 and TRBJ2-7; D perhaps matches TRBD1 (6 bases). CDR1 and CDR2 (germline): SGHNT, YYREEE (reference sequence). Trimming shortened V by 4 bases and J by 9 bases, and 17 bases separated the two germline ends. This CDR3 region has 13 residues. Written as DNA, the CDR3 is TGTGCCAGCAGCCCCCGGGACAAAGGTCGGCAGTACTTC. As protein: CASSPRDKGRQYF. Together with reference TRBV5-4 and TRBJ2-7, the CDR3 gives the full variable domain: ETGVTQSPTHLIKTRGQQVTLRCSSQSGHNTVSWYQQALGQGPQFIFQYYREEENGRGNFPPRFSGLQFPNYSSELNVNALELDDSALYLCASSPRDKGRQYFGPGTRLTVT.